The 20 T cell receptor beta chains presented below share a single source sample, sequenced in a study of T cell responses to AZD1222 COVID-19 vaccine. Clones were read by immunoSEQ multiplex PCR, and TCRdb kept only the in-frame ones, dropping some. This table holds 95,000 to 100,000 clones, about nine tenths found once. The material was peripheral blood, obtained 28 days after the second AZD1222 dose. The origin of the receptors is an adult who received the AZD1222 COVID-19 vaccine.

This clone has a single count. V usage is TRBV5-4 and J usage is TRBJ2-2; D possibly corresponds to TRBD2 (6 bases). CDR3 size: 16 residues. V was pared by 0 bases and J by 5 bases, with 14 bases between. Germline V gene data show CDR1 as SGHNT and CDR2 as YYREEE (reference sequence). The CDR3 region has the DNA TGTGCCAGCAGCTTGGCCAAAGTCGGGGGTACCGGGGAGCTGTTTTTT. Translating it yields CASSLAKVGGTGELFF. Filled out from reference TRBV5-4 and TRBJ2-2, the complete variable domain reads ETGVTQSPTHLIKTRGQQVTLRCSSQSGHNTVSWYQQALGQGPQFIFQYYREEENGRGNFPPRFSGLQFPNYSSELNVNALELDDSALYLCASSLAKVGGTGELFFGEGSRLTVL.

V and J are TRBV15 and TRBJ2-7; D not resolved. The CDR3 extends over 13 amino acids. Germline V gene lookup returns CDR1 LNHNV and CDR2 YYDKDF (reference sequence). With 0 bases removed from V and 4 bases from J, the gap between germline ends came to 7 bases. The chain's CDR3 is CATSRERVYEQYF. The CDR3 DNA sequence: TGTGCCACCAGCAGAGAACGGGTATACGAGCAGTACTTC.

The chain recombines TRBV6-1 with TRBJ1-4; tentative D call: TRBD1 (5 bases). The germline V gene encodes CDR1 MNHNS and CDR2 SASEGT. CDR3 length equals 17 residues. V was pared by 4 bases and J by 0 bases, with 15 bases between. The CDR3 reads CASSGGRGNPTNEKLFF. For the CDR3, the DNA is TGTGCCAGCAGTGGAGGGAGGGGCAACCCAACTAATGAAAAACTGTTTTTT.

The rearrangement links TRBV3-1 (or the pseudogene TRBV3-2) to TRBJ1-2; D is unresolved. CDR3 length: 14 residues. Trimming stripped 0 bases from V and 7 bases from J, with 12 bases between. Germline V gives CDR1 LGHDT, CDR2 YNNKEL (reference sequence). The CDR3 bases are TGTGCCAGCAGCCAAGATAACGTAGGAGTTGGCTACACCTTC. Its protein product is CASSQDNVGVGYTF.

This sequence joins TRBV2 and TRBJ2-3; 10 nucleotides line up with TRBD2. Germline CDR1 SNHLY, CDR2 FYNNEI. Trimming at V came to 7 bases and at J to 10 bases, leaving 11 bases not matched to a gene. The CDR3 loop spans 14 amino acids. The DNA of the CDR3 is TGTGCCAGCAACCCCAGCGGGAGGGGGAGTTCGCAGTATTTT. Translated, it gives CASNPSGRGSSQYF. Drawing the rest from reference TRBV2 and TRBJ2-3, the complete variable domain is EPEVTQTPSHQVTQMGQEVILRCVPISNHLYFYWYRQILGQKVEFLVSFYNNEISEKSEIFDDQFSVERPDGSNFTLKIRSTKLEDSAMYFCASNPSGRGSSQYFGPGTRLTVL.

The chain carries TRBV29-1 and TRBJ1-1; the D is unclear. Germline values: CDR1 SQVTM, CDR2 ANQGSEA. The V and J ends lost 7 bases and 0 bases respectively, with 6 bases between them. The CDR3 covers 11 residues. The CDR3: CSALVNTEAFF. In nucleotides, the CDR3 is TGCAGCGCGCTGGTGAACACTGAAGCTTTCTTT. Variable domain in full (rest from reference TRBV29-1 and TRBJ1-1): SAVISQKPSRDICQRGTSLTIQCQVDSQVTMMFWYRQQPGQSLTLIATANQGSEATYESGFVIDKFPISRPNLTFSTLTVSNMSPEDSSIYLCSALVNTEAFFGQGTRLTVV.

CDR3 coding DNA: TGTGCCAGTACTAACGCGGGGAACTATGGCTACACCTTC. This encodes CASTNAGNYGYTF. The J gene is TRBJ1-2, the V gene TRBV19; D is uncertain. Trimming stripped 7 bases from V and 2 bases from J, with 11 bases between. Per the germline V gene, CDR1 is LNHDA and CDR2 is SQIVND (reference sequence). This CDR3 contains 13 residues.

The chain employs TRBV28 and TRBJ2-2, with TRBD2 matching over 13 bases. J lost 4 bases, V lost 5 bases, and 7 bases had no gene match. The CDR3 length is 17 residues. CDR1 is MDHEN and CDR2 is SYDVKM in the germline V gene. Here the CDR3 reads CASSPIGLAGVTGELFF. The CDR3 coding sequence is TGTGCCAGCAGTCCCATCGGACTAGCGGGAGTCACCGGGGAGCTGTTTTTT. The full variable domain, completed using reference TRBV28 and TRBJ2-2, is DVKVTQSSRYLVKRTGEKVFLECVQDMDHENMFWYRQDPGLGLRLIYFSYDVKMKEKGDIPEGYSVSREKKERFSLILESASTNQTSMYLCASSPIGLAGVTGELFFGEGSRLTVL.

This clone was picked up one time. V gene TRBV30 combines with J gene TRBJ1-1; D call uncertain. V was shortened by 5 bases and J by 2 bases, with 12 bases between the two germline ends. The germline V gene has CDR1 GTSNPN and CDR2 SVGIG (reference sequence). This CDR3 is built from 13 residues. The CDR3 region has the DNA TGTGCCTGGGGGGATTCAGGTAACACTGAAGCTTTCTTT. Translation: CAWGDSGNTEAFF. Based on the CDR3 plus reference TRBV30 and TRBJ1-1, the full variable domain is SQTIHQWPATLVQPVGSPLSLECTVEGTSNPNLYWYRQAAGRGLQLLFYSVGIGQISSEVPQNLSASRPQDRQFILSSKKLLLSDSGFYLCAWGDSGNTEAFFGQGTRLTVV.

The chain joins TRBV18 to TRBJ1-1; TRBD1 agrees at 8 bases. The V segment lost 0 bases and the J segment 6 bases; nucleotides outside the gene matches: 15. Germline V gives CDR1 KGHSH, CDR2 LQKENI. This CDR3 has 18 amino acids. The CDR3 region has the DNA TGTGCCAGCTCACCACCGGGCCCGTCCCGGACAGGGTCTCCTGAAGCTTTCTTT. The encoded protein is CASSPPGPSRTGSPEAFF.

This clone was seen only once. The J gene is TRBJ2-1, the V gene TRBV6-5, with a possible D match to TRBD2 (6 bases). Germline-derived CDR1 and CDR2 are MNHEY and SVGAGI. CDR3 size: 14 residues. Deletions cut 2 bases from V and 8 bases from J, with 13 bases between. This CDR3 reads CASSYARLVHEQFF. In DNA, the CDR3 is TGTGCCAGCAGTTACGCCAGACTAGTCCATGAGCAGTTCTTC.

V gene TRBV19 combines with J gene TRBJ1-1, with D possibly matching TRBD1 (6 bases). CDR3 length: 18 amino acids. The germline V gene encodes CDR1 LNHDA and CDR2 SQIVND (reference sequence). The germline V and J ends were trimmed by 1 base and 4 bases, with 22 bases remaining between them. CDR3 sequence reads: CASSIVGRGMGAVTEAFF. The DNA for the CDR3 is TGTGCCAGTAGTATAGTTGGGAGGGGAATGGGGGCGGTCACTGAAGCTTTCTTT. The full variable domain, its missing parts supplied by reference TRBV19 and TRBJ1-1, is DGGITQSPKYLFRKEGQNVTLSCEQNLNHDAMYWYRQDPGQGLRLIYYSQIVNDFQKGDIAEGYSVSREKKESFPLTVTSAQKNPTAFYLCASSIVGRGMGAVTEAFFGQGTRLTVV.

This chain connects TRBV6-5 to TRBJ2-1, with D perhaps TRBD2 (5 bases). The CDR3 extends over 14 amino acids. CDR1 is MNHEY, CDR2 SVGAGI, per germline. V was shortened by 6 bases and J by 3 bases, with 12 bases between the two germline ends. As DNA, the CDR3 is TGTGCCAGCAGGACCGGGATGAACTACAATGAGCAGTTCTTC. Protein sequence: CASRTGMNYNEQFF.

DNA for the CDR3: TGCGCCAGCAGTTTGGACAGGGGAGGTACTGAAGCTTTCTTT. Protein: CASSLDRGGTEAFF. V and J are TRBV10-2 and TRBJ1-1, with TRBD1 identical over 9 bases. This CDR3 comprises 14 residues. Germline V gives CDR1 WSHSY, CDR2 SAAADI. V lost 5 bases and J lost 5; bases outside the gene matches: 6.

The chain links TRBV19 to TRBJ2-1; no clear D. This CDR3 has 13 amino acids. CDR1 and CDR2 (germline): LNHDA, SQIVND (reference sequence). The ends were cut back, 6 bases at V and 3 bases at J, with 9 bases in the middle. The CDR3 DNA reads TGTGCCAGTAGCGGGTCTCACTACAATGAGCAGTTCTTC. This gives the protein CASSGSHYNEQFF. Filled out from reference TRBV19 and TRBJ2-1, the complete variable domain reads DGGITQSPKYLFRKEGQNVTLSCEQNLNHDAMYWYRQDPGQGLRLIYYSQIVNDFQKGDIAEGYSVSREKKESFPLTVTSAQKNPTAFYLCASSGSHYNEQFFGPGTRLTVL.

The chain recombines TRBV30 with TRBJ1-2; no reliable D call. The germline gives CDR1 GTSNPN, CDR2 SVGIG (reference sequence). The CDR3 consists of 13 residues. V lost 3 bases and J lost 4, with 12 bases in between. The CDR3 nucleotides are TGTGCCTGGAGCGAAACAGATTTCTATGGCTACACCTTC. Its protein product is CAWSETDFYGYTF.

This chain joins TRBV3-1 (or the pseudogene TRBV3-2) and TRBJ2-7; D ambiguous. The CDR3 is 15 residues long. The ends were cut back, 0 bases at V and 3 bases at J, with 12 bases in the middle. Germline V gives CDR1 LGHDT, CDR2 YNNKEL (reference sequence). CDR3 sequence: CASSQDLAALYEQYF. The CDR3, as DNA: TGTGCCAGCAGCCAAGATCTGGCAGCCCTCTACGAGCAGTACTTC.

The V call is TRBV3-1 (or the pseudogene TRBV3-2), the J call TRBJ2-1; TRBD2 matches at 10 bases. The CDR3 is 14 residues long. CDR1 is LGHDT and CDR2 is YNNKEL in the germline V gene (reference sequence). Trimming took 2 bases from V and 9 from J; bases not matched to a gene: 4. CDR3 nucleotides: TGTGCCAGCAGCCAACGCGAGCGGGAGGGTGAGCAGTTCTTC. It yields the protein CASSQREREGEQFF.

The table lists this clone with a few counts. This chain links TRBV24-1 with TRBJ1-2, with 7 positions matching TRBD1. Germline-derived CDR1 and CDR2 are KGHDR and SFDVKD. The CDR3 covers 15 residues. V lost 4 bases and J lost 4; bases outside the gene matches: 8. CDR3 sequence (DNA): TGTGCCACCAGTGACACTACGGGACAGCGCTATGGCTACACCTTC. Its protein product is CATSDTTGQRYGYTF.

This clone was detected a few times. This chain joins TRBV7-2 and TRBJ1-1, with 9 nucleotides matching TRBD1. Germline trimming cut 5 bases from V and 5 bases from J; bases unmatched to any gene: 9. Germline lookup yields CDR1 SGHTA and CDR2 FQGNSA. The CDR3 totals 15 residues. The DNA for the CDR3 is TGTGCCAGCAGCCCGTTCGGACAGGGGTGGACTGAAGCTTTCTTT. It is translated as CASSPFGQGWTEAFF. Full variable domain (missing parts from reference TRBV7-2 and TRBJ1-1): GAGVSQSPSNKVTEKGKDVELRCDPISGHTALYWYRQSLGQGLEFLIYFQGNSAPDKSGLPSDRFSAERTGGSVSTLTIQRTQQEDSAVYLCASSPFGQGWTEAFFGQGTRLTVV.